This TCR beta chain was sequenced during a study of tumor-infiltrating lymphocytes in primary liver carcinoma. Study background: Lesions, classed as T1-T3 N0M0, spanned roughly 4.2 to 10 cm across. Study-level results: The study found a significantly higher top-250-clone fraction in tumors than in blood (p = 0.039).

Co-extracted RNA and DNA came from roughly 20-30 mg of unsorted bulk tissue. Patients carried chronic HBV infection without prior treatment. The CDR3 totals 15 residues. Germline V gene sequence: CDR1 LGHNT, CDR2 FRNRAP. Trimming pared 5 bases from V and 0 bases from J, leaving 12 bases between. This clonotype was detected once. The antigen is not known. The investigators made TCR beta cDNA from approximately 0.5 ug total RNA, using a constant-region primer. Three nested multiplex PCR rounds, a slightly modified ARM-PCR method, built the TCR beta libraries. Researchers ran the first two PCR rounds for around 10 cycles each with TRBV1-TRBV30 forward primers and a C-beta reverse primer. One entry per CDR3 protein, called by TCRdb with MiXCR from the multiplex PCR reads. This sample carries about 120,000 distinct CDR3 sequences, around 65% of them seen once, and the ten largest clones take over 6.5%.

What was sequenced was tumor-adjacent normal liver tissue. The source is a woman aged 55-69 years with primary liver carcinoma and hepatitis B virus infection. This chain connects TRBV12-5 to TRBJ2-3; tentative D call: TRBD2 (5 bases). This chain's CDR3 is CASGIRRGSTDTQYF. The DNA of the CDR3 is TGTGCTAGTGGTATCCGCCGGGGTAGCACAGATACGCAGTATTTT.